This section outlines one T cell receptor beta chain sequence together with its context. The data were taken from a study of blood T cell repertoires in COVID-19. Across the study: COVID-19 samples from acute and convalescent phases originated in the United States, Italy and Spain. T cells, B-cell-depleted T cells, or PBMCs supplied cDNA or gDNA.

Germline V gene lookup returns CDR1 SGHVS and CDR2 FQNEAQ. The CDR3 consists of 14 residues. V was pared by 5 bases and J by 8 bases, with 9 bases of the junction left unmatched. Measured with immunoSEQ multiplex PCR; TCRdb has only the in-frame clones, and not every one. The sample lists roughly 51,000 clones; roughly 91% were seen once. This receptor was identified in a man aged 50 to 60 with active COVID-19. This rearrangement joins TRBV7-8 to TRBJ1-1; 9 bases match TRBD1. Material: peripheral blood. Here the CDR3 reads CASSPGTGSREAFF. The CDR3 DNA sequence: TGTGCCAGCAGCCCCGGGACAGGGTCGAGGGAAGCTTTCTTT.